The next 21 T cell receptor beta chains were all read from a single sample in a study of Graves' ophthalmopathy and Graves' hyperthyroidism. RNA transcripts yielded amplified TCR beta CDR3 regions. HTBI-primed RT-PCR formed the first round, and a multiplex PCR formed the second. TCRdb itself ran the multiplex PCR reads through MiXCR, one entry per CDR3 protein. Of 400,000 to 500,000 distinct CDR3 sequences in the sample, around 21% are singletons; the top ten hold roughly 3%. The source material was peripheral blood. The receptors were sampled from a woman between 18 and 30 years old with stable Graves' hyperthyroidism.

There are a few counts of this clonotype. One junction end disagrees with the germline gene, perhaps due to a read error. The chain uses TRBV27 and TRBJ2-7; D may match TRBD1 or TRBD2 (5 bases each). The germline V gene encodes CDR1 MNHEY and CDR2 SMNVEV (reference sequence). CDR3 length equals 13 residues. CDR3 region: CASSGTGSYERYF. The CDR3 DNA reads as TGTGCCAGCAGCGGGACGGGCTCCTACGAGCGGTACTTC.

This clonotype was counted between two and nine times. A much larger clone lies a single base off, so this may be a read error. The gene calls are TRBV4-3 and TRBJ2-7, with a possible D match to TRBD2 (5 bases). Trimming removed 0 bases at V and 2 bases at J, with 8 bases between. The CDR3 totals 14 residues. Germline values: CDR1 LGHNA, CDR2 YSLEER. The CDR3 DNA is TGCGCCAGCAGCCAAGAAGGGCGGGCCTACGAGCAGTACTTC. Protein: CASSQEGRAYEQYF.

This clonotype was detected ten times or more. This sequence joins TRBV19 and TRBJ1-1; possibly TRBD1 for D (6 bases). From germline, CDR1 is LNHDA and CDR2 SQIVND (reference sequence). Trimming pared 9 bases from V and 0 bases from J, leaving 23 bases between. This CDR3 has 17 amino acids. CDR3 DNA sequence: TGTGCCAGCTACGGTCCTATCAGGGGAGGGTTGAACACTGAAGCTTTCTTT. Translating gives CASYGPIRGGLNTEAFF.

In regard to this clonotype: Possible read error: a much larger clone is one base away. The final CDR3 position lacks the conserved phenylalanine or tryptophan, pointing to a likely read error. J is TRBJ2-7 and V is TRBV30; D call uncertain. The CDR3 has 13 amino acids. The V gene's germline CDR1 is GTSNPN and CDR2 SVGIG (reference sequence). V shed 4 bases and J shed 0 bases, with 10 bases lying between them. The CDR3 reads CAWMPRASYEQYY. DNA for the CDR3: TGTGCCTGGATGCCCCGGGCCTCCTACGAGCAGTACTAC.

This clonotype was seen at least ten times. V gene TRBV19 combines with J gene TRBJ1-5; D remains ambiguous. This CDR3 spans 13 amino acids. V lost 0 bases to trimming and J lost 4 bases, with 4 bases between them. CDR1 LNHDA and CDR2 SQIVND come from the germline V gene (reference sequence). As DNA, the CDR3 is TGTGCCAGTAGTATAGACGGGAATCAGCCCCAGCATTTT. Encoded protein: CASSIDGNQPQHF.

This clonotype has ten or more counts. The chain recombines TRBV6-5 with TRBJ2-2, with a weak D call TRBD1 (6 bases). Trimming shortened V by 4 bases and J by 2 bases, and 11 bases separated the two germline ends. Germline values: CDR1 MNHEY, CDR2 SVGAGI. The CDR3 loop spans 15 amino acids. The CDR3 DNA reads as TGTGCCAGCAGTTCCACGGACAGTAACACCGGGGAGCTGTTTTTT. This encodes CASSSTDSNTGELFF.

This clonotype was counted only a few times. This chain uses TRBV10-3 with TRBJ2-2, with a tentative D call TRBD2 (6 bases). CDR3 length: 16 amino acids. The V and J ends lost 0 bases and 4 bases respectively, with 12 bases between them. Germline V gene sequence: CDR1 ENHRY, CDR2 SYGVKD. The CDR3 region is CAISESAGFGTGELFF. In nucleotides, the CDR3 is TGTGCCATCAGTGAGTCGGCGGGGTTCGGCACCGGGGAGCTGTTTTTT.

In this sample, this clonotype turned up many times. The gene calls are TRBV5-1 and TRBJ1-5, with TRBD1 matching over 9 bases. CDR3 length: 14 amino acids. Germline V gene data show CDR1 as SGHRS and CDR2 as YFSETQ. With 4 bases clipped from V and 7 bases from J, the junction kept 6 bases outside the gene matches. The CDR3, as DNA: TGCGCCAGCAGCCCCGGGACAGGGTCACAGCCCCAGCATTTT. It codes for CASSPGTGSQPQHF.

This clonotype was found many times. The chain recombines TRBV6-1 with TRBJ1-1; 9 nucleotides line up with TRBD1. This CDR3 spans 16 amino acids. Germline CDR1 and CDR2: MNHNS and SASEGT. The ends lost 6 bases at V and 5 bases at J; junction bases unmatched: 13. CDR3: CASRVPGQGWRTEAFF. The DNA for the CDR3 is TGTGCCAGCAGAGTCCCGGGACAGGGATGGAGGACTGAAGCTTTCTTT.

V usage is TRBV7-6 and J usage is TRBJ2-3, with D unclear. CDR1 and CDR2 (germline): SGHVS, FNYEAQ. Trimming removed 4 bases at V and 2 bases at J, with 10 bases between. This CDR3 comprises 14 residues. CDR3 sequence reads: CASSSRRNTDTQYF. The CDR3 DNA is TGTGCCAGCAGCTCCCGACGGAACACAGATACGCAGTATTTT. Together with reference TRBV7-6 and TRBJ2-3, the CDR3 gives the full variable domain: GAGVSQSPRYKVTKRGQDVALRCDPISGHVSLYWYRQALGQGPEFLTYFNYEAQQDKSGLPNDRFSAERPEGSISTLTIQRTEQRDSAMYRCASSSRRNTDTQYFGPGTRLTVL.

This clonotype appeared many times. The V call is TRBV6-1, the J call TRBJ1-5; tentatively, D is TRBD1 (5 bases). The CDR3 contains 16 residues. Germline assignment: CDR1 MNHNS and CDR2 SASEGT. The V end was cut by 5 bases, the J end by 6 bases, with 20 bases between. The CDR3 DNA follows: TGTGCCAGCAGTCGGCAGGGAAATCGCAAGGGTCAGCCCCAGCATTTT. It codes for CASSRQGNRKGQPQHF.

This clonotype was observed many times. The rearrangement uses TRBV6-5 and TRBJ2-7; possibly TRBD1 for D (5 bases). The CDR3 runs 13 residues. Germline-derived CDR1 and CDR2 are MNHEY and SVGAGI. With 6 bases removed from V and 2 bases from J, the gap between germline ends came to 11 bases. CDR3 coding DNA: TGTGCCAGCAGCCATGTGGGGCCCTACGAGCAGTACTTC. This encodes CASSHVGPYEQYF.

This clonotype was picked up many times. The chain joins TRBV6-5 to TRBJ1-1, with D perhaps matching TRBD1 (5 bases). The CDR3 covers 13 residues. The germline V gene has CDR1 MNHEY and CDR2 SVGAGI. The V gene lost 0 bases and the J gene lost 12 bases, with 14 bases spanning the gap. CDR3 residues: CASSYSPDTGTFF. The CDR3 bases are TGTGCCAGCAGTTACTCCCCGGACACTGGTACTTTCTTT.

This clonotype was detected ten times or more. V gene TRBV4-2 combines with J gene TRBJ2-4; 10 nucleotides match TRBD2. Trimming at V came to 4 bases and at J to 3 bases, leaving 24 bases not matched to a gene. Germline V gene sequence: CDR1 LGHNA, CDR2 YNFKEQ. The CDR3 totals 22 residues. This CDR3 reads CASSPRLAGYLLPMGGKNIQYF. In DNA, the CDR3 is TGTGCCAGCAGCCCGAGACTAGCGGGTTACCTCCTACCTATGGGGGGCAAAAACATTCAGTACTTC.

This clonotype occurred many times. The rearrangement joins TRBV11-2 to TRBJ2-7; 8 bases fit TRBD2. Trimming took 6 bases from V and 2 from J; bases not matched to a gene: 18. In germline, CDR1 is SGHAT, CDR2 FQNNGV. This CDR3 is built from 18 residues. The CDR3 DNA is TGTGCCAGCAGTTCCCCCCGAGAACTAGCGGTTAGCCCCTACGAGCAGTACTTC. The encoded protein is CASSSPRELAVSPYEQYF.

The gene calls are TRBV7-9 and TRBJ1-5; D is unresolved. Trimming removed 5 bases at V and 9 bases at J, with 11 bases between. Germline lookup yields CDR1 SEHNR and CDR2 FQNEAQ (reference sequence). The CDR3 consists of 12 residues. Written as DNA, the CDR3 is TGTGCCAGCAGCCCAAAAAAAGGGCCCCAGCATTTT. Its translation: CASSPKKGPQHF.

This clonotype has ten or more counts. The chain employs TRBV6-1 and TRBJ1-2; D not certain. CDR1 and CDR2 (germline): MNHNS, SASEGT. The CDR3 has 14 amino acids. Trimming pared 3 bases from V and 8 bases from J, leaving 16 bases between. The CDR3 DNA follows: TGTGCCAGCAGTGAGGCCAGGCTCCTGGGGGGCTACACCTTC. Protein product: CASSEARLLGGYTF.

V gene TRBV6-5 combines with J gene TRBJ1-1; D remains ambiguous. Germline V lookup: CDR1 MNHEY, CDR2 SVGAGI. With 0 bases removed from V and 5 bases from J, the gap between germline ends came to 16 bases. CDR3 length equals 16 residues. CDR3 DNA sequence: TGTGCCAGCAGTTACTCCGGCCCCAGGCGAGAGACTGAAGCTTTCTTT. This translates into CASSYSGPRRETEAFF.

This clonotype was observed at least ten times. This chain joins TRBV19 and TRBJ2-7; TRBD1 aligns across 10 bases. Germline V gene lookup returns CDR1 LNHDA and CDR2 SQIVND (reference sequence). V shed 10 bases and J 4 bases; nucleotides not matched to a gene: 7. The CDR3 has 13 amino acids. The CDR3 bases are TGTGCCACCGCAGACAGGGGGCTTTACGAGCAGTACTTC. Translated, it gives CATADRGLYEQYF.

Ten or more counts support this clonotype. The CDR3 nucleotides are TGTGCCAGCAGCCGAGCCTCAGGGGAAGCGGATGGCTACACCTTC. Translating gives CASSRASGEADGYTF. The gene calls are TRBV3-1 and TRBJ1-2, with D tentatively TRBD1 (6 bases). Germline CDR1 LGHDT, CDR2 YNNKEL (reference sequence). This CDR3 is built from 15 residues. Deletions cut 4 bases from V and 6 bases from J, with 18 bases between.

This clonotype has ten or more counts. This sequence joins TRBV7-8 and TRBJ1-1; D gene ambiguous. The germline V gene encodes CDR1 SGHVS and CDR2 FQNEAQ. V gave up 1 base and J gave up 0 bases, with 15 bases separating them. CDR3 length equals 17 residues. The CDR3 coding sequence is TGTGCCAGCAGCTTAGGTAAATTGAGGAAAGTGAACACTGAAGCTTTCTTT. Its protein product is CASSLGKLRKVNTEAFF.